Here is one T cell receptor (beta chain) with its context. These data originate in a study of blood T cell repertoires in COVID-19. Study details: Acute-phase and convalescent COVID-19 samples originated in the United States, Italy and Spain. The analysed material was cDNA or gDNA that came from T cells, B-cell-depleted T cells, or PBMCs.

The CDR3 is 18 residues long. CDR1 and CDR2 (germline): SGHNT, YENEEA. The V end was cut by 4 bases, the J end by 6 bases, with 25 bases between. In the original analysis: Estimates of nucleated cell counts were drawn from the amplification of reference gene primers. Only in-frame clones appear in the TCRdb table, and some are missing; sequencing was by immunoSEQ multiplex PCR. Clonal size and the V and J genes are those of that table, whereas D and trimming came from the DNA. The table has 55,000 to 70,000 clones, 86% seen once; the top ten hold under 5%. The sequencing sample was made of peripheral blood. The chain uses TRBV11-3 and TRBJ2-1; the D gene is possibly TRBD1 (5 bases). The sequence came from a man in his fifties with acute or convalescent COVID-19. CDR3 coding DNA: TGTGCCAGCAGCTCTCGACAATTCTTAACACAGGCCGCCAATGAGCAGTTCTTC. Translated: CASSSRQFLTQAANEQFF.